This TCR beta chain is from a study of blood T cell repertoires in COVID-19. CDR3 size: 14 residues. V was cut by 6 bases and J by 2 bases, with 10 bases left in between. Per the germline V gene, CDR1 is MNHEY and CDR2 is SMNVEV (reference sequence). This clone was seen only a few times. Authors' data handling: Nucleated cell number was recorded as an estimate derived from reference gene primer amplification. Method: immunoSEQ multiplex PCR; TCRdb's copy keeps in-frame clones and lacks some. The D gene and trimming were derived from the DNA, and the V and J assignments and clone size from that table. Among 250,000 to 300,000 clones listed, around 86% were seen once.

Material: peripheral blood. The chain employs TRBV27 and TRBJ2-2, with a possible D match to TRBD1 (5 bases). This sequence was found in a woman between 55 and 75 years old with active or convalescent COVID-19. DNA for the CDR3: TGTGCCAGCAGCCTGCAGGGAAACACCGGGGAGCTGTTTTTT. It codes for CASSLQGNTGELFF.